The 21 T cell receptor beta chains listed next were all sequenced from one sample in a study of OX40 agonist ivuxolimab in advanced cancers. Produced via immunoSEQ multiplex PCR; TCRdb's table is partial and in-frame only. Altogether 23,000 or so clones are present, approximately 80% being singletons, with the ten largest covering just over 2%. The material was CD4+ or CD8+ T cells sorted from blood, obtained in a trial of the OX40 agonist ivuxolimab. The receptors here all came from an adult with an advanced solid tumor such as melanoma, head and neck, liver or kidney cancer.

This rearrangement joins TRBV7-2 to TRBJ2-7, with 7 bases aligning to TRBD1. The CDR3 sequence is 13 residues long. Germline V CDR1 and CDR2: SGHTA, FQGNSA. V was clipped by 5 bases and J by 7 bases; unmatched bases: 8. In DNA form, the CDR3 reads TGTGCCAGCAGCGGTATTACAGGGGTAGAGCAGTACTTC. Encoded protein: CASSGITGVEQYF. The variable domain in full, with the rest retrieved from reference TRBV7-2 and TRBJ2-7, is GAGVSQSPSNKVTEKGKDVELRCDPISGHTALYWYRQSLGQGLEFLIYFQGNSAPDKSGLPSDRFSAERTGGSVSTLTIQRTQQEDSAVYLCASSGITGVEQYFGPGTRLTVT.

This sequence joins TRBV7-2 and TRBJ2-7; 7 bases fit TRBD1. The J call may be in error: the DNA end matches TRBJ2-5 better. CDR3 length equals 15 residues. Germline lookup yields CDR1 SGHTA and CDR2 FQGNSA. CDR3 region: CASSLYDRAGETQYF. Here the CDR3 DNA reads TGTGCCAGCAGCTTATATGACAGGGCCGGAGAGACCCAGTACTTC.

The chain recombines TRBV6-5 with TRBJ2-7, with D possibly matching TRBD2 (5 bases). The CDR3 has 13 amino acids. With 2 bases removed from V and 2 bases from J, the gap between germline ends came to 7 bases. The germline V gene has CDR1 MNHEY and CDR2 SVGAGI. CDR3 protein: CASSYGRAYEQYF. The CDR3 DNA reads TGTGCCAGCAGTTACGGGCGGGCCTACGAGCAGTACTTC.

This clone was recorded a few times. This chain uses TRBV5-6 with TRBJ2-1; D unclear. The CDR3 runs 15 residues. CDR1 and CDR2 (germline): SGHDT, YYEEEE. The V and J ends lost 4 bases and 1 base respectively, with 12 bases between them. The CDR3 coding sequence is TGTGCCAGCAGCCTGGACCCTCGATCCTACAATGAGCAGTTCTTC. This gives the protein CASSLDPRSYNEQFF.

J is TRBJ1-5 and V is TRBV18; a weak D match, TRBD1 (6 bases). The CDR3 totals 13 residues. Deletions cut 6 bases from V and 2 bases from J, with 8 bases between. The V gene's germline CDR1 is KGHSH and CDR2 LQKENI. The CDR3 nucleotides read TGTGCCAGCTCTCCAGGGGGCAATCAGCCCCAGCATTTT. It encodes CASSPGGNQPQHF.

The V call is TRBV6-5, the J call TRBJ2-3, with TRBD2 matching over 8 bases. This CDR3 region has 15 residues. V lost 5 bases to trimming and J lost 4 bases; unmatched junction nucleotides: 8. The germline CDR1 and CDR2 sequences are MNHEY and SVGAGI. CDR3 protein: CASSPPGGAPDTQYF. The CDR3 bases are TGTGCCAGCAGTCCTCCCGGGGGGGCCCCAGATACGCAGTATTTT.

V is TRBV28 and J is TRBJ1-1; TRBD1 aligns across 9 bases. With V trimmed by 5 bases and J by 0 bases, 13 bases remained unmatched. Germline CDR1 is MDHEN and CDR2 is SYDVKM. This CDR3 has 18 residues. CDR3 in DNA: TGTGCCAGCAGTAGGACAGGGGAACCCCAGCATTTGAACACTGAAGCTTTCTTT. It translates to CASSRTGEPQHLNTEAFF.

The chain combines TRBV29-1 with TRBJ1-1; D unresolved. The V and J ends lost 4 bases and 1 base respectively, with 16 bases between them. This CDR3 has 15 amino acids. Germline values: CDR1 SQVTM, CDR2 ANQGSEA. CDR3 coding DNA: TGCAGCGTTGTTCGGGAGGGCAGGAGGAACACTGAAGCTTTCTTT. It codes for CSVVREGRRNTEAFF.

V gene TRBV7-2 combines with J gene TRBJ2-7, with D perhaps matching TRBD1 (7 bases). The V end was cut by 6 bases, the J end by 7 bases, with 16 bases between. CDR1 SGHTA and CDR2 FQGNSA come from the germline V gene. The CDR3 sequence is 13 residues long. CDR3 coding DNA: TGTGCCAGCAGACAAGAAGCAGGGGGGGAGCAGTACTTC. This translates into CASRQEAGGEQYF.

This clone came up once. V usage is TRBV7-2 and J usage is TRBJ2-3, with 7 positions matching TRBD2. The CDR3 sequence is 11 residues long. The germline CDR1 and CDR2 sequences are SGHTA and FQGNSA. Here the CDR3 DNA reads TGTGGAGTCGGGAGGTCGGATACGCAGTATTTT. Residues: CGVGRSDTQYF.

The CDR3 DNA reads as TGTGCCAGCAGTTTTAGCGGGAGCTTGCCAGATACGCAGTATTTT. Residues: CASSFSGSLPDTQYF. The chain recombines TRBV6-1 with TRBJ2-3, with TRBD2 matching over 9 bases. Trimming cost V 5 bases and J 4 bases; bases outside gene matches: 7. Per germline, CDR1 MNHNS and CDR2 SASEGT. The CDR3 extends over 15 amino acids.

V usage is TRBV30 and J usage is TRBJ1-2; no definite D call. The CDR3 runs to 13 residues. Germline V gives CDR1 GTSNPN, CDR2 SVGIG (reference sequence). The germline V and J ends were trimmed by 2 bases and 8 bases, with 15 bases remaining between them. Written as DNA, the CDR3 is TGTGCCTGGAGTTCCCGGGCCCCGCGAGGCTACACCTTC. It codes for CAWSSRAPRGYTF. The full variable domain, completed using reference TRBV30 and TRBJ1-2, is SQTIHQWPATLVQPVGSPLSLECTVEGTSNPNLYWYRQAAGRGLQLLFYSVGIGQISSEVPQNLSASRPQDRQFILSSKKLLLSDSGFYLCAWSSRAPRGYTFGSGTRLTVV.

This clone counts as medium-sized. This chain connects TRBV2 to TRBJ2-1; D may correspond to TRBD1 or TRBD2 (5 bases each). CDR3 size: 13 residues. CDR1 and CDR2 (germline): SNHLY, FYNNEI. Trimming removed 5 bases at V and 7 bases at J, with 12 bases between. The CDR3 loop is CASSRDRTNEQFF. The CDR3 DNA reads as TGTGCCAGCAGTCGGGACCGGACGAATGAGCAGTTCTTC.

The CDR3 protein is CASSSNSGGGPYEQYF. For the CDR3, the DNA is TGTGCCAGTAGTTCCAATTCAGGAGGGGGACCCTACGAGCAGTACTTC. The rearrangement uses TRBV19 and TRBJ2-7, with D possibly called TRBD1 or TRBD2 (6 bases each). Germline CDR1 and CDR2: LNHDA and SQIVND (reference sequence). The CDR3 spans 16 residues. V was trimmed by 5 bases and J by 2 bases, leaving 19 bases between them.

V and J are TRBV29-1 and TRBJ1-4; TRBD1 is a possible D gene (6 bases). V was shortened by 4 bases and J by 7 bases, with 13 bases between the two germline ends. Germline assignment: CDR1 SQVTM and CDR2 ANQGSEA. The CDR3 runs to 13 residues. CDR3 loop: CSVVAGAPEKLFF. The CDR3 DNA is TGCAGCGTTGTTGCGGGGGCCCCTGAAAAACTGTTTTTT.

The rearrangement uses TRBV28 and TRBJ1-2; the D is unclear. Germline V gene sequence: CDR1 MDHEN, CDR2 SYDVKM. The ends were cut back, 5 bases at V and 4 bases at J, with 14 bases in the middle. The CDR3 is 14 amino acids. Here the CDR3 DNA reads TGTGCCAGCAGTGTACTCACTCCGGGCTATGGCTACACCTTC. It specifies CASSVLTPGYGYTF.

J is TRBJ1-6 and V is TRBV6-5; tentatively, D is TRBD1 (6 bases). The CDR3 spans 15 residues. V was shortened by 7 bases and J by 0 bases, with 10 bases between the two germline ends. Germline V lookup: CDR1 MNHEY, CDR2 SVGAGI. The CDR3 is CASTLTGSYNSPLHF. CDR3 DNA sequence: TGTGCCAGCACTCTGACAGGCTCCTATAATTCACCCCTCCACTTT.

The table lists this clone with a few counts. The chain recombines TRBV19 with TRBJ1-3, with a tentative D call TRBD1 (6 bases). The V end lost 8 bases, the J end lost 0 bases, and 8 bases lay between the germline ends. The germline V gene encodes CDR1 LNHDA and CDR2 SQIVND (reference sequence). The CDR3 spans 13 residues. CDR3 coding DNA: TGTGCCAGTGACAGGTCCTCTGGAAACACCATATATTTT. Its translation: CASDRSSGNTIYF.

The chain is built from TRBV29-1 and TRBJ2-5; D tentatively reads TRBD1 or TRBD2 (6 bases each). The V end was cut by 8 bases, the J end by 0 bases, with 13 bases between. This CDR3 comprises 13 residues. CDR1 is SQVTM and CDR2 is ANQGSEA in the germline V gene. CDR3 nucleotide sequence: TGCAGCTCCGGGGGCGGAAACCAAGAGACCCAGTACTTC. Amino acids: CSSGGGNQETQYF.

The J gene is TRBJ2-4, the V gene TRBV15; a weak D match, TRBD2 (5 bases). This CDR3 spans 14 amino acids. Trimming stripped 3 bases from V and 3 bases from J, with 9 bases between. Germline-derived CDR1 and CDR2 are LNHNV and YYDKDF (reference sequence). The chain's CDR3 is CATSRDLGKNIQYF. The CDR3, as DNA: TGTGCCACCAGCAGGGACTTAGGCAAAAACATTCAGTACTTC.

The gene calls are TRBV28 and TRBJ1-3, with 7 nucleotides matching TRBD1. With V trimmed by 6 bases and J by 4 bases, 6 bases remained unmatched. Germline V gives CDR1 MDHEN, CDR2 SYDVKM. This CDR3 is built from 14 residues. This CDR3 is CASSPDRRGNTIYF. In nucleotides, the CDR3 is TGTGCCAGCAGCCCGGACAGGAGAGGAAACACCATATATTTT.